Below, 10 T cell receptor beta chains from the same sample are listed, as sequenced in a study of shared clonotypes between healthy human individuals. The data were produced by immunoSEQ multiplex PCR, yet TCRdb's version contains in-frame clones alone and is incomplete. The sample lists 1,400,000 or so clones; 97% to 99% were seen once. The sequencing sample was made of naive CD4+ T cells sorted from blood. Subset reported: CD45RA+ positively selected. Source of these receptors: a man aged 25 to 40 in good health.

The chain has TRBV5-1 and TRBJ2-5, with D unclear. The V gene lost 2 bases and the J gene lost 5 bases, with 13 bases spanning the gap. CDR1 and CDR2 from the germline V gene are SGHRS and YFSETQ. The CDR3 extends over 14 amino acids. The CDR3 DNA reads as TGCGCCAGCAGCTTAGGGTTAGGGTCTGAGACCCAGTACTTC. Its translation: CASSLGLGSETQYF.

Turning to this clone: The same CDR3 arises from other DNA sequences in this sample as well. The gene calls are TRBV18 and TRBJ2-5; D uncertain. V gave up 3 bases and J gave up 0 bases, with 5 bases separating them. CDR1 is KGHSH and CDR2 is LQKENI in the germline V gene. The CDR3 consists of 13 residues. The CDR3 DNA reads as TGTGCCAGCTCACCTAGGTACCAAGAGACCCAGTACTTC. Amino acid sequence: CASSPRYQETQYF.

V gene TRBV19 combines with J gene TRBJ2-5, with D hard to call. Trimming took off 0 bases at V and 3 bases at J, with 8 bases between the two ends. The CDR3 contains 14 residues. CDR1 LNHDA and CDR2 SQIVND come from the germline V gene (reference sequence). The chain's CDR3 is CASSIDPGKETQYF. DNA of the CDR3: TGTGCCAGTAGTATAGATCCCGGAAAAGAGACCCAGTACTTC.

CDR3 in amino acids: CASSGDSPADEQFF. Here the CDR3 DNA reads TGCGCCAGCAGCGGGGACAGTCCGGCGGATGAGCAGTTCTTC. The rearrangement joins TRBV5-1 to TRBJ2-1; TRBD1 aligns across 7 bases. V lost 4 bases, J lost 8 bases, and 9 bases stayed unmatched. This CDR3 comprises 14 residues. CDR1 is SGHRS, CDR2 YFSETQ, per germline.

The chain carries TRBV4-3 and TRBJ1-4, with a possible D match to TRBD1 (5 bases). The CDR3 spans 14 residues. CDR1 and CDR2 from the germline V gene are LGHNA and YSLEER. Trimming took 1 base from V and 11 from J, leaving 14 bases between them. DNA of the CDR3: TGCGCCAGCAGCCAAGTGGGGGGGGAAAGGAAACTGTTTTTT. Protein sequence: CASSQVGGERKLFF.

V gene TRBV27 combines with J gene TRBJ1-5, with 7 positions matching TRBD1. Looked up from germline, CDR1 is MNHEY and CDR2 is SMNVEV (reference sequence). The CDR3 is 16 amino acids. The V gene end was trimmed by 3 bases and the J gene end by 0 bases; junction bases not matched to a gene: 5. CDR3 sequence: CASSLTGTFSNQPQHF. The CDR3 nucleotides are TGTGCCAGCAGTTTGACAGGGACGTTTAGCAATCAGCCCCAGCATTTT.

The CDR3 DNA is TGTGCCAGCAGCTTAGGAGTTATGAGCGGGAGAAGGACCGGGGAGCTGTTTTTT. This gives the protein CASSLGVMSGRRTGELFF. This chain connects TRBV11-2 to TRBJ2-2; 8 nucleotides match TRBD2. Losses at the gene ends were 1 base for V and 5 bases for J; bases not matched to a gene: 12. CDR3 size: 18 residues. Germline values: CDR1 SGHAT, CDR2 FQNNGV. Full variable domain (outside the CDR3, taken from reference TRBV11-2 and TRBJ2-2): EAGVAQSPRYKIIEKRQSVAFWCNPISGHATLYWYQQILGQGPKLLIQFQNNGVVDDSQLPKDRFSAERLKGVDSTLKIQPAKLEDSAVYLCASSLGVMSGRRTGELFFGEGSRLTVL.

With respect to this clone: The same CDR3 is also encoded by other DNA sequences in this sample. The chain couples TRBV5-6 to TRBJ2-3, with TRBD2 identical over 13 bases. Germline CDR1 SGHDT, CDR2 YYEEEE. V dropped 4 bases and J dropped 6; count of bases not matched to a gene: 5. CDR3 length equals 15 residues. CDR3 nucleotides: TGTGCCAGCAGCCCGGGACTAGCGGGAACGGATACGCAGTATTTT. Its translation: CASSPGLAGTDTQYF.

The chain has TRBV7-8 and TRBJ1-1; possibly TRBD1 for D (5 bases). The CDR3 is 20 residues long. V lost 0 bases to trimming and J lost 1 base, with 24 bases between them. Per germline, CDR1 SGHVS and CDR2 FQNEAQ. In nucleotides, the CDR3 is TGTGCCAGCAGCTTAGCCTTTTATTTTGGGGCGAACGAGAGGAACACTGAAGCTTTCTTT. Translating gives CASSLAFYFGANERNTEAFF.

Written as DNA, the CDR3 is TGTGCCAGCAGCACAATTACAGGGTTCGACACCGGGGAGCTGTTTTTT. It encodes CASSTITGFDTGELFF. This chain uses TRBV9 with TRBJ2-2; D is possibly TRBD1 (6 bases). Trimming removed 4 bases from V and 3 bases from J, with 16 bases in between. Germline V gene lookup returns CDR1 SGDLS and CDR2 YYNGEE. The CDR3 covers 16 residues.